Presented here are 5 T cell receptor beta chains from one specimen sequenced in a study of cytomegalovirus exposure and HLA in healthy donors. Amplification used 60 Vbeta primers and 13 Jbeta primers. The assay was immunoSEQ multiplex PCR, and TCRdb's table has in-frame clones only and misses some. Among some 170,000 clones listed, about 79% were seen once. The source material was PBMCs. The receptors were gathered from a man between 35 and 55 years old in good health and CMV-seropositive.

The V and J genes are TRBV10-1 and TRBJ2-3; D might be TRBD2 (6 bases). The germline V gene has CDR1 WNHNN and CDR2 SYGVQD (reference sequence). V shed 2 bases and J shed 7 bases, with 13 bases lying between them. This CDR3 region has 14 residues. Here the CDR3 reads CASSEGGREHTQYF. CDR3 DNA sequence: TGCGCCAGCAGTGAGGGGGGTCGGGAGCATACGCAGTATTTT.

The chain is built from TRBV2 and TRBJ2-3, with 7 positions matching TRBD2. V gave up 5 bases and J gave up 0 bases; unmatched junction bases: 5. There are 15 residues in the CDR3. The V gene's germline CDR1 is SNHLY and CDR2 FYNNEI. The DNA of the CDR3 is TGTGCCAGCAGTAGGGAGGGGCCTAGCACAGATACGCAGTATTTT. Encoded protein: CASSREGPSTDTQYF.

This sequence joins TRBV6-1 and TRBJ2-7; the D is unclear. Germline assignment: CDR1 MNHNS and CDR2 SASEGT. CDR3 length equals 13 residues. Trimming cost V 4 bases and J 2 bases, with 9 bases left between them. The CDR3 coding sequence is TGTGCCAGCAGTGGATTAGTTACCTACGAGCAGTACTTC. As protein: CASSGLVTYEQYF.

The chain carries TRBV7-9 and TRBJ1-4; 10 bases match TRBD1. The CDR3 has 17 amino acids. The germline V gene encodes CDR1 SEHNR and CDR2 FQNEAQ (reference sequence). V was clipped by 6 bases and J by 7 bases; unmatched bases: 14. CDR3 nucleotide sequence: TGTGCCAGCAGGTTATCGGCTCCGGGACAGGGGAGTGAAAAACTGTTTTTT. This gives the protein CASRLSAPGQGSEKLFF. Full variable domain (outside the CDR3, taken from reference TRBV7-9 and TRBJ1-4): DTGVSQNPRHKITKRGQNVTFRCDPISEHNRLYWYRQTLGQGPEFLTYFQNEAQLEKSRLLSDRFSAERPKGSFSTLEIQRTEQGDSAMYLCASRLSAPGQGSEKLFFGSGTQLSVL.

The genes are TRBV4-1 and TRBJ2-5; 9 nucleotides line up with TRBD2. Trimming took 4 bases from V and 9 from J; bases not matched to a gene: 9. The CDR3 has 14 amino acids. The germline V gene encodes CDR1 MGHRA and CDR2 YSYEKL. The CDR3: CASSRTSATGAQYF. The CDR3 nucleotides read TGCGCCAGCAGCCGGACTAGCGCCACGGGGGCCCAGTACTTC.